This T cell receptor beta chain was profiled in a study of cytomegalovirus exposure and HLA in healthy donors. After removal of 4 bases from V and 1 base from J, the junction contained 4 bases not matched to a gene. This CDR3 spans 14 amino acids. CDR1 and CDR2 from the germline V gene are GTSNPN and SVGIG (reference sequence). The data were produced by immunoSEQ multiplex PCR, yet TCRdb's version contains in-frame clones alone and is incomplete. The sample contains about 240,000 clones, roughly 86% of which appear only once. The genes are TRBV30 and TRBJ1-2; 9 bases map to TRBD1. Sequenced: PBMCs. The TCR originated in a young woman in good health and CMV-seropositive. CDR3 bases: TGTGCCTGGAATCCGACAGGGGGTAACTATGGCTACACCTTC. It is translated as CAWNPTGGNYGYTF.